These 29 T cell receptor beta chains share one sample of origin, sequenced in a study of shared clonotypes between healthy human individuals. Method: immunoSEQ multiplex PCR; TCRdb's copy keeps in-frame clones and lacks some. The table lists 2 million to 3 million clones, 93% of them singletons. The material sequenced was naive CD4+ T cells from PBMCs. Noted subset: CD45RA+ positively selected. The receptor source for this set is a man younger than 35 in good health. Some clones in this sample may be carry-over from other donors' samples.

Here the CDR3 DNA reads TGCGCCAGCAGCCGTGCAACCAATCTCTACAATGAGCAGTTCTTC. Its protein product is CASSRATNLYNEQFF. The chain uses TRBV5-1 and TRBJ2-1; D uncertain. Germline V gives CDR1 SGHRS, CDR2 YFSETQ. The CDR3 has 15 amino acids. Between the trimmed V and J ends, which lost 4 bases and 3 bases, there was a span of 14 bases.

J is TRBJ1-1 and V is TRBV7-6, with a possible D match to TRBD1 (6 bases). The V gene's germline CDR1 is SGHVS and CDR2 FNYEAQ. The V gene lost 1 base and the J gene lost 0 bases, with 9 bases spanning the gap. The CDR3 extends over 15 amino acids. CDR3 residues: CASSLVEGVNTEAFF. The CDR3 bases are TGTGCCAGCAGCTTAGTAGAGGGGGTGAACACTGAAGCTTTCTTT.

V gene TRBV7-9 combines with J gene TRBJ1-4, with D maybe TRBD1 (5 bases). Per the germline V gene, CDR1 is SEHNR and CDR2 is FQNEAQ (reference sequence). This CDR3 has 16 residues. V lost 6 bases and J 3 bases, leaving 17 bases between the germline ends. The CDR3 protein is CASSLGAGGANEKLFF. Here the CDR3 DNA reads TGTGCCAGCAGTCTAGGCGCCGGGGGGGCTAATGAAAAACTGTTTTTT.

V and J are TRBV5-1 and TRBJ1-1; TRBD1 might be the D (5 bases). Deletions cut 5 bases from V and 3 bases from J, with 14 bases between. CDR1 is SGHRS and CDR2 is YFSETQ in the germline V gene. The CDR3 has 14 amino acids. CDR3 DNA: TGCGCCAGCAGTCTAGACACGGGGGACACTGAAGCTTTCTTT. Protein sequence: CASSLDTGDTEAFF.

Remarks on this clone: Other DNA sequences in this specimen translate into the identical CDR3. This chain connects TRBV4-3 to TRBJ1-2; D is uncertain. The CDR3 covers 12 residues. V lost 2 bases and J 2 bases, leaving 3 bases between the germline ends. The V gene's germline CDR1 is LGHNA and CDR2 YSLEER. CDR3 protein: CASSQSNYGYTF. The CDR3 DNA reads TGCGCCAGCAGCCAATCAAACTATGGCTACACCTTC.

The rearrangement links TRBV28 to TRBJ2-1; 10 nucleotides match TRBD2. The length of the CDR3 is 15 residues. CDR1 and CDR2 (germline): MDHEN, SYDVKM. V dropped 2 bases and J dropped 7; count of bases not matched to a gene: 5. The CDR3 loop is CASSLIAGGGNEQFF. In DNA form, the CDR3 reads TGTGCCAGCAGTTTAATAGCGGGAGGAGGGAATGAGCAGTTCTTC.

The rearrangement uses TRBV5-1 and TRBJ2-1, with 11 bases identical to TRBD2. Germline V gives CDR1 SGHRS, CDR2 YFSETQ. The CDR3 runs 16 residues. V shed 0 bases, J shed 10 bases, and the junction held 9 bases outside the gene matches. The CDR3 here is CASSLGGSGRDREQFF. As DNA, the CDR3 is TGCGCCAGCAGCTTGGGCGGTAGCGGGAGGGATAGAGAGCAGTTCTTC.

This chain connects TRBV6-5 to TRBJ1-2, with D tentatively TRBD1 (5 bases). This CDR3 region has 14 residues. CDR1 is MNHEY and CDR2 is SVGAGI in the germline V gene. The V end was cut by 6 bases, the J end by 3 bases, with 14 bases between. CDR3 region: CASRGSGGDYGYTF. The CDR3 nucleotides read TGTGCCAGCAGAGGCTCGGGAGGGGACTATGGCTACACCTTC.

V and J are TRBV28 and TRBJ2-3; D gene ambiguous. This CDR3 has 15 amino acids. V lost 5 bases, J lost 0 bases, and 12 bases lay in between. CDR1 MDHEN and CDR2 SYDVKM come from the germline V gene. The CDR3 loop is CASSPLSHSTDTQYF. Written as DNA, the CDR3 is TGTGCCAGCAGTCCCTTGAGCCATAGCACAGATACGCAGTATTTT. The full variable domain, completed using reference TRBV28 and TRBJ2-3, is DVKVTQSSRYLVKRTGEKVFLECVQDMDHENMFWYRQDPGLGLRLIYFSYDVKMKEKGDIPEGYSVSREKKERFSLILESASTNQTSMYLCASSPLSHSTDTQYFGPGTRLTVL.

About this clone itself: This sample includes further DNA sequences coding for the same CDR3. The chain joins TRBV7-3 to TRBJ2-1; 11 bases agree with TRBD2. V lost 2 bases, J lost 6 bases, and 3 bases stayed unmatched. The CDR3 extends over 15 amino acids. Per the germline V gene, CDR1 is SGHTA and CDR2 is FQGTGA. The CDR3 nucleotides read TGTGCCAGCAGCTTAGGGCTAGCGGGAGGCAATGAGCAGTTCTTC. Translating gives CASSLGLAGGNEQFF.

In the case of this clone: In the same sample, other DNA sequences code for this CDR3. The CDR3 spells CASSLGGGSSYNEQFF. The CDR3 DNA sequence: TGCGCCAGCAGCTTGGGCGGCGGGAGCTCCTACAATGAGCAGTTCTTC. The J gene is TRBJ2-1, the V gene TRBV5-1; TRBD2 matches at 7 bases. There are 16 residues in the CDR3. The V segment lost 0 bases and the J segment 0 bases; nucleotides outside the gene matches: 3. Germline V gene lookup returns CDR1 SGHRS and CDR2 YFSETQ.

The sample holds one count of this clone. CDR3 loop: CASSQNIQETQYF. CDR3 nucleotide sequence: TGTGCCAGCAGCCAAAACATCCAAGAGACCCAGTACTTC. V gene TRBV9 combines with J gene TRBJ2-5; D not resolved. The CDR3 has 13 amino acids. CDR1 is SGDLS, CDR2 YYNGEE, per germline. Trimming took off 4 bases at V and 1 base at J, with 8 bases between the two ends.

V and J are TRBV27 and TRBJ2-1, with 9 bases aligning to TRBD1. The length of the CDR3 is 15 residues. V lost 6 bases, J lost 7 bases, and 10 bases stayed unmatched. Germline CDR1 MNHEY, CDR2 SMNVEV (reference sequence). The CDR3 coding sequence is TGTGCCAGCAGCCCTCACGGGACAGGGACAAATGAGCAGTTCTTC. Its translation: CASSPHGTGTNEQFF.

V is TRBV28 and J is TRBJ2-3, with TRBD2 matching over 11 bases. V shed 7 bases and J 0 bases; nucleotides not matched to a gene: 6. The CDR3 extends over 16 amino acids. Germline V gene lookup returns CDR1 MDHEN and CDR2 SYDVKM. CDR3 in amino acids: CASIPRTSGSTDTQYF. Written as DNA, the CDR3 is TGTGCCAGCATCCCACGGACTAGCGGGAGCACAGATACGCAGTATTTT. The full variable domain, with the rest looked up from reference TRBV28 and TRBJ2-3, is DVKVTQSSRYLVKRTGEKVFLECVQDMDHENMFWYRQDPGLGLRLIYFSYDVKMKEKGDIPEGYSVSREKKERFSLILESASTNQTSMYLCASIPRTSGSTDTQYFGPGTRLTVL.

Comments on this clone: The sample has other DNA sequences that encode this CDR3 too. The genes are TRBV7-2 and TRBJ2-1; 7 positions match TRBD2. V dropped 1 base and J dropped 5; count of bases not matched to a gene: 5. The CDR3 consists of 15 residues. CDR1 SGHTA and CDR2 FQGNSA come from the germline V gene. The CDR3: CASSLVGTTNNEQFF. CDR3 coding DNA: TGTGCCAGCAGCTTAGTTGGGACTACCAACAATGAGCAGTTCTTC.

The J gene is TRBJ2-2, the V gene TRBV7-8; 7 bases line up with TRBD1. Per germline, CDR1 SGHVS and CDR2 FQNEAQ. The CDR3 loop spans 16 amino acids. The ends lost 2 bases at V and 1 base at J; junction bases unmatched: 4. Here the CDR3 reads CASSLSSGGNTGELFF. The CDR3, as DNA: TGTGCCAGCAGCTTATCCTCAGGGGGGAACACCGGGGAGCTGTTTTTT.

The chain joins TRBV18 to TRBJ1-1, with 7 positions matching TRBD1. J lost 0 bases, V lost 1 base, and 5 bases had no gene match. Germline loops: CDR1 KGHSH, CDR2 LQKENI. This CDR3 has 16 amino acids. Here the CDR3 DNA reads TGTGCCAGCTCACCACAGGGGGCGGGGATGAACACTGAAGCTTTCTTT. Protein: CASSPQGAGMNTEAFF.

This chain joins TRBV7-8 and TRBJ2-2; 8 nucleotides agree with TRBD2. The V gene end was trimmed by 5 bases and the J gene end by 4 bases; junction bases not matched to a gene: 6. Germline V gene lookup returns CDR1 SGHVS and CDR2 FQNEAQ. This CDR3 comprises 15 residues. Written as DNA, the CDR3 is TGTGCCAGCAGCCGGTTCAGCGGGAGCACCGGGGAGCTGTTTTTT. As protein: CASSRFSGSTGELFF.

The V call is TRBV7-3, the J call TRBJ2-3, with D possibly TRBD2 on 5 matching bases. V was trimmed by 4 bases and J by 3 bases, leaving 17 bases between them. CDR3 size: 16 residues. Germline lookup yields CDR1 SGHTA and CDR2 FQGTGA. CDR3 loop: CASSSVVSSGTDTQYF. As DNA, the CDR3 is TGTGCCAGCAGCTCCGTAGTCTCATCGGGGACAGATACGCAGTATTTT.

This sequence joins TRBV7-2 and TRBJ2-1, with unresolved D. The CDR3 totals 15 residues. The germline V gene has CDR1 SGHTA and CDR2 FQGNSA. Trimming stripped 5 bases from V and 6 bases from J, with 17 bases between. The CDR3 spells CASSPSRAQGNEQFF. CDR3 DNA sequence: TGTGCCAGCAGCCCAAGCCGGGCCCAAGGCAATGAGCAGTTCTTC.

V is TRBV27 and J is TRBJ1-1; 9 bases are a match to TRBD1. This CDR3 comprises 16 residues. Germline lookup yields CDR1 MNHEY and CDR2 SMNVEV (reference sequence). V lost 5 bases to trimming and J lost 5 bases; unmatched junction nucleotides: 12. Here the CDR3 reads CASSTPGTGSWTEAFF. CDR3 coding DNA: TGTGCCAGCAGTACCCCCGGGACAGGGAGTTGGACTGAAGCTTTCTTT.

This chain joins TRBV29-1 and TRBJ2-3, with 9 bases aligning to TRBD1. The CDR3 loop spans 13 amino acids. V was clipped by 5 bases and J by 4 bases; unmatched bases: 4. CDR1 SQVTM and CDR2 ANQGSEA come from the germline V gene. The CDR3: CSVTGTGSDTQYF. The CDR3 DNA is TGCAGCGTTACCGGGACAGGGTCAGATACGCAGTATTTT.

This clone has a single count. The V call is TRBV28, the J call TRBJ1-1, with D unclear. Germline V lookup: CDR1 MDHEN, CDR2 SYDVKM. The CDR3 runs 14 residues. V was clipped by 2 bases and J by 0 bases, with 7 bases between them. The CDR3 region is CASSLKAMNTEAFF. CDR3 nucleotide sequence: TGTGCCAGCAGTTTAAAGGCAATGAACACTGAAGCTTTCTTT.

This clone was observed a single time. The V call is TRBV6-6, the J call TRBJ1-2, with unresolved D. V was cut by 6 bases and J by 4 bases, with 21 bases left in between. Germline lookup yields CDR1 MNHNY and CDR2 SVGAGI (reference sequence). This CDR3 region has 16 residues. In nucleotides, the CDR3 is TGTGCCAGCAGACCCCTCCGTAGGGATCCGATCTATGGCTACACCTTC. As protein: CASRPLRRDPIYGYTF.

The gene calls are TRBV7-9 and TRBJ1-5; the D gene is possibly TRBD1 (6 bases). The germline V and J ends were trimmed by 5 bases and 7 bases, with 18 bases remaining between them. Per the germline V gene, CDR1 is SEHNR and CDR2 is FQNEAQ (reference sequence). This CDR3 comprises 15 residues. In nucleotides, the CDR3 is TGTGCCAGCAGCCTACAGGGTTTGCCAGGCCAGCCCCAGCATTTT. It encodes CASSLQGLPGQPQHF.

The rearrangement joins TRBV5-4 to TRBJ1-1; 8 bases align to TRBD1. Germline loops: CDR1 SGHNT, CDR2 YYREEE (reference sequence). The CDR3 is 15 amino acids. Losses at the gene ends were 4 bases for V and 6 bases for J; bases not matched to a gene: 11. CDR3 coding DNA: TGTGCCAGCAGCCCCAGGACAGGGAATATGGCTGAAGCTTTCTTT. This gives the protein CASSPRTGNMAEAFF.

The chain uses TRBV6-1 and TRBJ1-5; D is perhaps TRBD1 (6 bases). Per the germline V gene, CDR1 is MNHNS and CDR2 is SASEGT. The V end was cut by 6 bases, the J end by 4 bases, with 10 bases between. This CDR3 spans 13 amino acids. The CDR3 nucleotides are TGTGCCAGCAGATGGGACACAAATCAGCCCCAGCATTTT. Its protein is CASRWDTNQPQHF.

The CDR3 coding sequence is TGTGCCAGCAGGCTAGCGGGAGGGATAGAGACCCAGTACTTC. Protein: CASRLAGGIETQYF. The J gene is TRBJ2-5, the V gene TRBV28; 12 bases are a match to TRBD2. The ends lost 6 bases at V and 4 bases at J; junction bases unmatched: 3. CDR3 length equals 14 residues. CDR1 is MDHEN and CDR2 is SYDVKM in the germline V gene.

The chain uses TRBV29-1 and TRBJ2-1, with D uncertain. Germline V gene sequence: CDR1 SQVTM, CDR2 ANQGSEA. V was shortened by 7 bases and J by 7 bases, with 14 bases between the two germline ends. The CDR3 contains 12 residues. CDR3 region: CSAVPPGNEQFF. The CDR3 region has the DNA TGCAGCGCTGTGCCCCCTGGGAATGAGCAGTTCTTC.